The 27 T cell receptor beta chains in this list originate from one sample, sequenced in a study of cytomegalovirus exposure and HLA in healthy donors. Produced via immunoSEQ multiplex PCR; TCRdb's table is partial and in-frame only. The sample has a few hundred thousand clones; more than 80% are singletons. Sequenced material: PBMCs. The receptors were gathered from a woman between 18 and 30 years old in good health and CMV-seronegative.

The count of this clone is one. The chain couples TRBV6-5 to TRBJ1-1; D is uncertain. The germline CDR1 and CDR2 sequences are MNHEY and SVGAGI. This CDR3 is 11 amino acids long. V lost 8 bases to trimming and J lost 5 bases, with 9 bases between them. This CDR3 is CASVSGTEAFF. Written as DNA, the CDR3 is TGTGCCAGCGTTTCGGGGACTGAAGCTTTCTTT.

This chain links TRBV7-9 with TRBJ2-5; perhaps TRBD1 as D (6 bases). The germline V and J ends were trimmed by 5 bases and 2 bases, with 15 bases remaining between them. The V gene's germline CDR1 is SEHNR and CDR2 FQNEAQ (reference sequence). This CDR3 is built from 15 residues. The DNA of the CDR3 is TGTGCCAGCAGCCCGCGGACAGAACTACAAGAGACCCAGTACTTC. Its protein is CASSPRTELQETQYF.

The chain recombines TRBV7-3 with TRBJ2-3; possible D gene TRBD2, 5 bases. Germline values: CDR1 SGHTA, CDR2 FQGTGA. The germline V and J ends were trimmed by 3 bases and 0 bases, with 7 bases remaining between them. This CDR3 region has 14 residues. CDR3 in amino acids: CASSFRTSTDTQYF. The CDR3 DNA follows: TGTGCCAGCAGCTTCCGGACTAGCACAGATACGCAGTATTTT.

The chain has TRBV9 and TRBJ1-5; D remains unclear. Trimming cost V 6 bases and J 0 bases, with 13 bases left between them. Per germline, CDR1 SGDLS and CDR2 YYNGEE. The CDR3 consists of 15 residues. In nucleotides, the CDR3 is TGTGCCAGCACCCCAACGGAGGATAGCAATCAGCCCCAGCATTTT. Protein: CASTPTEDSNQPQHF.

The chain joins TRBV11-3 to TRBJ2-5; maybe TRBD2 (5 bases). CDR3 size: 13 residues. Deletions cut 1 base from V and 2 bases from J, with 5 bases between. The germline V gene encodes CDR1 SGHNT and CDR2 YENEEA. CDR3 in DNA: TGTGCCAGCAGCTTAGGACTACAAGAGACCCAGTACTTC. Translated, it gives CASSLGLQETQYF.

The gene calls are TRBV5-4 and TRBJ1-2; maybe TRBD1 (6 bases). Germline V gene sequence: CDR1 SGHNT, CDR2 YYREEE (reference sequence). Trimming removed 6 bases at V and 3 bases at J, with 12 bases between. This CDR3 comprises 13 residues. CDR3 region: CASKQGIDYGYTF. CDR3 bases: TGTGCCAGCAAACAGGGTATTGACTATGGCTACACCTTC.

The chain is built from TRBV27 and TRBJ2-3, with a weak D call TRBD2 (5 bases). This CDR3 spans 14 amino acids. The germline V gene has CDR1 MNHEY and CDR2 SMNVEV (reference sequence). V was clipped by 2 bases and J by 6 bases, with 12 bases between them. Written as DNA, the CDR3 is TGTGCCAGCAGTTTAACCTTCTCGGGGGATACGCAGTATTTT. This translates into CASSLTFSGDTQYF.

This chain links TRBV28 with TRBJ2-7, with 9 nucleotides matching TRBD1. CDR1 and CDR2 (germline): MDHEN, SYDVKM. This CDR3 has 15 amino acids. V shed 3 bases, J shed 0 bases, and the junction held 3 bases outside the gene matches. The CDR3 bases are TGTGCCAGCAGTTTCGACAGGGGGAGCTCCTACGAGCAGTACTTC. Its protein is CASSFDRGSSYEQYF.

This sequence joins TRBV30 and TRBJ1-2; D is perhaps TRBD1 (6 bases). Germline lookup yields CDR1 GTSNPN and CDR2 SVGIG (reference sequence). CDR3 size: 16 residues. The V end lost 3 bases, the J end lost 8 bases, and 25 bases lay between the germline ends. CDR3: CAWSKYMAGRGGGYTF. The CDR3 bases are TGTGCCTGGAGCAAGTACATGGCAGGGAGAGGGGGAGGCTACACCTTC.

This clone appeared once. The J gene is TRBJ2-7, the V gene TRBV7-8; TRBD2 agrees at 11 bases. The CDR3 loop spans 15 amino acids. Germline CDR1 SGHVS, CDR2 FQNEAQ. V lost 7 bases, J lost 4 bases, and 9 bases stayed unmatched. The CDR3, as DNA: TGTGCCAGCATCCTCGGACTAGCGGGTGGTTACGAGCAGTACTTC. This encodes CASILGLAGGYEQYF.

This clone was seen just once. The same CDR3 is also encoded by other DNA sequences in this sample. The chain is built from TRBV6-5 and TRBJ1-1, with 8 positions matching TRBD1. The germline gives CDR1 MNHEY, CDR2 SVGAGI. The CDR3 has 12 amino acids. Germline trimming cut 6 bases from V and 4 bases from J; bases unmatched to any gene: 1. CDR3 residues: CASRTGGTEAFF. The CDR3 DNA reads TGTGCCAGCAGAACAGGGGGCACTGAAGCTTTCTTT.

The chain carries TRBV27 and TRBJ2-2, with 16 bases aligning to TRBD2. The germline gives CDR1 MNHEY, CDR2 SMNVEV (reference sequence). The CDR3 is 18 amino acids. Trimming removed 5 bases from V and 5 bases from J; junction bases left unmatched: 8. CDR3 nucleotide sequence: TGTGCCAGCAGTCTCCGGGGACTAGCGGGAGGGCGTACCGGGGAGCTGTTTTTT. Translating it yields CASSLRGLAGGRTGELFF.

The rearrangement links TRBV6-4 to TRBJ2-1, with TRBD2 matching 10 bases. CDR1 and CDR2 from the germline V gene are MRHNA and SNTAGT. CDR3 length: 13 residues. V trimming: 8 bases; J trimming: 5 bases; junction bases outside the gene matches: 3. CDR3 sequence (DNA): TGTGCCAGCGGGACTAGCGAAAACAATGAGCAGTTCTTC. Encoded protein: CASGTSENNEQFF.

The J gene is TRBJ2-1, the V gene TRBV7-3, with D tentatively TRBD1 (6 bases). The CDR3 loop spans 16 amino acids. Trimming took 0 bases from V and 7 from J, leaving 16 bases between them. Germline values: CDR1 SGHTA, CDR2 FQGTGA. The DNA of the CDR3 is TGTGCCAGCAGCTTAACGTCCGCACAGGGTTGGAATGAGCAGTTCTTC. Its protein is CASSLTSAQGWNEQFF.

The chain is built from TRBV11-2 and TRBJ1-3; no firm D call. Deletions cut 2 bases from V and 4 bases from J, with 3 bases between. This CDR3 is 12 amino acids long. CDR1 and CDR2 from the germline V gene are SGHAT and FQNNGV. CDR3 in DNA: TGTGCCAGCAGCTTACGGGGAAACACCATATATTTT. As protein: CASSLRGNTIYF.

About this clone: Additional DNA sequences in this sample encode the identical CDR3. The V call is TRBV18, the J call TRBJ2-2; tentatively, D is TRBD2 (6 bases). The CDR3 totals 15 residues. Germline V lookup: CDR1 KGHSH, CDR2 LQKENI. Trimming shortened V by 9 bases and J by 4 bases, and 18 bases separated the two germline ends. CDR3 sequence (DNA): TGTGCCAGTTCGGCGGGGACGGGATCCACCGGGGAGCTGTTTTTT. Protein sequence: CASSAGTGSTGELFF.

V is TRBV4-3 and J is TRBJ2-2; 8 bases are a match to TRBD1. Unmatched junction bases numbered 15, after V lost 0 bases and J lost 3 bases. This CDR3 has 20 amino acids. Germline V gene lookup returns CDR1 LGHNA and CDR2 YSLEER. The CDR3 here is CASSQDAGRRTGLDTGELFF. Here the CDR3 DNA reads TGCGCCAGCAGCCAAGATGCGGGGCGTAGGACAGGGCTCGACACCGGGGAGCTGTTTTTT.

The CDR3 nucleotides are TGTGCCAGCGCCCGGGTTGGGACAGGGCGCTATGGCTACACCTTC. This encodes CASARVGTGRYGYTF. The chain has TRBV7-2 and TRBJ1-2; 9 bases map to TRBD1. V gave up 8 bases and J gave up 4 bases; unmatched junction bases: 11. CDR1 SGHTA and CDR2 FQGNSA come from the germline V gene. This CDR3 region has 15 residues.

The J gene is TRBJ1-1, the V gene TRBV19, with D perhaps matching TRBD1 (6 bases). This CDR3 has 13 amino acids. Germline CDR1 and CDR2: LNHDA and SQIVND (reference sequence). The V gene lost 10 bases and the J gene lost 3 bases, with 15 bases spanning the gap. CDR3 protein: CATGQGKDTEAFF. CDR3 nucleotide sequence: TGTGCCACAGGGCAGGGGAAAGACACTGAAGCTTTCTTT.

This clone has just a few counts. The chain joins TRBV6-5 to TRBJ2-7, with no clear D. Trimming cost V 0 bases and J 2 bases, with 11 bases left between them. Germline CDR1 and CDR2: MNHEY and SVGAGI. The CDR3 is 15 residues long. The CDR3 loop reads CASSYSPGLAYEQYF. For the CDR3, the DNA is TGTGCCAGCAGTTACTCCCCAGGCTTGGCCTACGAGCAGTACTTC.

The table lists this clone with a few counts. One junction end does not reproduce the germline sequence, and a read error may be involved. The V call is TRBV11-1, the J call TRBJ2-2; 13 nucleotides line up with TRBD2. In germline, CDR1 is SGHAT, CDR2 FQDESV (reference sequence). The CDR3 has 16 amino acids. CDR3 loop: CASSLGTSGNPGELFF. CDR3 in DNA: TGTGCCAGCAGCCTCGGGACTAGCGGGAACCCCGGGGAGCTGTTTTTT.

The V and J genes are TRBV6-5 and TRBJ1-2, with D possibly being TRBD1 (6 bases). CDR1 and CDR2 from the germline V gene are MNHEY and SVGAGI. The CDR3 spans 12 residues. With 7 bases removed from V and 7 bases from J, the gap between germline ends came to 13 bases. The CDR3 bases are TGTGCCAGCACCCCCGGGACATTTGGCTACACCTTC. It translates to CASTPGTFGYTF.

This chain joins TRBV5-1 and TRBJ2-7; 12 nucleotides agree with TRBD2. The CDR3 covers 15 residues. Per germline, CDR1 SGHRS and CDR2 YFSETQ. Germline trimming cut 2 bases from V and 5 bases from J; bases unmatched to any gene: 5. The CDR3 loop is CASSFELAGGDEQYF. For the CDR3, the DNA is TGCGCCAGCAGCTTCGAACTAGCGGGAGGTGACGAGCAGTACTTC.

This chain links TRBV6-5 with TRBJ1-1; the D gene is possibly TRBD1 (5 bases). This CDR3 comprises 11 residues. V lost 2 bases and J lost 11, with 9 bases in between. Looked up from germline, CDR1 is MNHEY and CDR2 is SVGAGI. The CDR3 bases are TGTGCCAGCAGTTACGGGACTGGGGCTTTCTTT. This encodes CASSYGTGAFF.

In its sample, this clone was seen a few times. The rearrangement joins TRBV30 to TRBJ2-1; 8 bases match TRBD2. CDR3 length: 13 amino acids. The germline gives CDR1 GTSNPN, CDR2 SVGIG (reference sequence). Losses at the gene ends were 5 bases for V and 9 bases for J; bases not matched to a gene: 9. CDR3 loop: CAWRAAGVGEQFF. Written as DNA, the CDR3 is TGTGCCTGGCGAGCAGCGGGAGTGGGTGAGCAGTTCTTC.

The genes are TRBV29-1 and TRBJ2-7; TRBD1 matches 9 bases. CDR1 is SQVTM and CDR2 is ANQGSEA in the germline V gene. Losses at the gene ends were 4 bases for V and 2 bases for J; bases not matched to a gene: 6. This CDR3 has 14 amino acids. CDR3 nucleotides: TGCAGCGTTGTATCGGGACAGGGACCCTACGAGCAGTACTTC. Protein: CSVVSGQGPYEQYF.

About this clone: The same CDR3 also results from other DNA sequences found in this sample. The J gene is TRBJ2-5, the V gene TRBV2; 7 bases fit TRBD2. Germline V gene data show CDR1 as SNHLY and CDR2 as FYNNEI. This CDR3 has 14 amino acids. The junction had 4 bases not matched to a gene; V was cut back by 2 bases and J by 4 bases. The CDR3 DNA reads TGTGCCAGCAGTGAACGTGGGAGGGGAGAGACCCAGTACTTC. Amino acids: CASSERGRGETQYF. Based on the CDR3 plus reference TRBV2 and TRBJ2-5, the full variable domain is EPEVTQTPSHQVTQMGQEVILRCVPISNHLYFYWYRQILGQKVEFLVSFYNNEISEKSEIFDDQFSVERPDGSNFTLKIRSTKLEDSAMYFCASSERGRGETQYFGPGTRLLVL.